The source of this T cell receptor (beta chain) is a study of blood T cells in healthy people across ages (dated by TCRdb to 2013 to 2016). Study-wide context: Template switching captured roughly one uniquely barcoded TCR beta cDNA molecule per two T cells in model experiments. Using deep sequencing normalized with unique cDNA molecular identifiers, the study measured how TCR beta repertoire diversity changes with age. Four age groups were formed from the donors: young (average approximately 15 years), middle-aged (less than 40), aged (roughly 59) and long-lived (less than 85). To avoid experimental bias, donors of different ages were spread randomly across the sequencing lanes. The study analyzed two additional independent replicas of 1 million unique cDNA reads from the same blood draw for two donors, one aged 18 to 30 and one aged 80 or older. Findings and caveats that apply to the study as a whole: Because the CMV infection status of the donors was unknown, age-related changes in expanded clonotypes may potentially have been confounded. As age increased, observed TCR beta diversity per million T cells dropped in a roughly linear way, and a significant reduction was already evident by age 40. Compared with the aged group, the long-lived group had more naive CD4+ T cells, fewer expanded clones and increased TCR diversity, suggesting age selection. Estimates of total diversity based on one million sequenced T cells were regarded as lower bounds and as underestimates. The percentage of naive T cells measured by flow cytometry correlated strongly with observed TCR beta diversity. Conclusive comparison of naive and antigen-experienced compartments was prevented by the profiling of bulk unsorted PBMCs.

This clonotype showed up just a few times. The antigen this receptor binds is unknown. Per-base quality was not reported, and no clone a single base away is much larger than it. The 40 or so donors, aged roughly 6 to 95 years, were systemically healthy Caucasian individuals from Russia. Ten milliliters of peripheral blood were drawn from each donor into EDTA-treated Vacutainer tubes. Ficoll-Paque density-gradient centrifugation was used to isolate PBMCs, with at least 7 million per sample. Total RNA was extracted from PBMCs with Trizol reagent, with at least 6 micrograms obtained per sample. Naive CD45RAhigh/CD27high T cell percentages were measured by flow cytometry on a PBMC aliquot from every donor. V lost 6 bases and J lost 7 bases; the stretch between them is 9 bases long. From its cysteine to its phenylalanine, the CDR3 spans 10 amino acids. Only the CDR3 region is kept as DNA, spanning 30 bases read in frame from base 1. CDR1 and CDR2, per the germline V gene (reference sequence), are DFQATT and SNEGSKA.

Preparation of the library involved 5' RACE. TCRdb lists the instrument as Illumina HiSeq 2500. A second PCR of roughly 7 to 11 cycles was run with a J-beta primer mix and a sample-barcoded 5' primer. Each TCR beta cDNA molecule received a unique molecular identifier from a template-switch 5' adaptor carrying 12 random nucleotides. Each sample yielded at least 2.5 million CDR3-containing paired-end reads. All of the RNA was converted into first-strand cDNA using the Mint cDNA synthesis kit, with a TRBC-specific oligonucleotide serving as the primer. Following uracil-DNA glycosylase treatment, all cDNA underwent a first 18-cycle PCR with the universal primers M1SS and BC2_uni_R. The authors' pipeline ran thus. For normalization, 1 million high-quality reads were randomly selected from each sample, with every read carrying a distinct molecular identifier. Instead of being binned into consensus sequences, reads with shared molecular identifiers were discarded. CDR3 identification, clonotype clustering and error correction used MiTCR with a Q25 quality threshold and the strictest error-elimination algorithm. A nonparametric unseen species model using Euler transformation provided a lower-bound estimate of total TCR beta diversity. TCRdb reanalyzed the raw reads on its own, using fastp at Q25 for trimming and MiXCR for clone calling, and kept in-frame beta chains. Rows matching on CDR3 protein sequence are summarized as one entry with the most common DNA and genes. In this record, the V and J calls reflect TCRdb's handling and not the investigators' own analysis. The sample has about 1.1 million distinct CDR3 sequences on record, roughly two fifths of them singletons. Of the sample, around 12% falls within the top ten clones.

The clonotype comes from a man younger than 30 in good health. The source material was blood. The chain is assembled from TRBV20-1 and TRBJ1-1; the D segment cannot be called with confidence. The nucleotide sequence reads TGCAGTGCCCAACAGCTTGAAGCTTTCTTT. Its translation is CSAQQLEAFF.